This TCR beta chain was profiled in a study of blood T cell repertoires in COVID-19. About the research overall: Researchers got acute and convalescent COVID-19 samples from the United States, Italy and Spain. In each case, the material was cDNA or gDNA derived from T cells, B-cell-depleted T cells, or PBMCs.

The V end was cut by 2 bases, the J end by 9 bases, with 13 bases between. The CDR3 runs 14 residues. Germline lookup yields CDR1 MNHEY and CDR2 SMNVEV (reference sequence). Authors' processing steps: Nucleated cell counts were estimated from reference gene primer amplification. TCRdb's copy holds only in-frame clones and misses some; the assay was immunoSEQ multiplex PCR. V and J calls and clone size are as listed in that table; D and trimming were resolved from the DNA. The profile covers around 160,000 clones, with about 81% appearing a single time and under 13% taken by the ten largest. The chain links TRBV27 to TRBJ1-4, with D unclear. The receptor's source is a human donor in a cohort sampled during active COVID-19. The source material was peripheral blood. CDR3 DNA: TGTGCCAGCAGTTTAAGGACGTCGGGGAAAAAACTGTTTTTT. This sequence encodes CASSLRTSGKKLFF. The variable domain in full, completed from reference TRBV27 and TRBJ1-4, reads EAQVTQNPRYLITVTGKKLTVTCSQNMNHEYMSWYRQDPGLGLRQIYYSMNVEVTDKGDVPEGYKVSRKEKRNFPLILESPSPNQTSLYFCASSLRTSGKKLFFGSGTQLSVL.